Given below is one T cell receptor beta chain in context. Its antigen is still unknown. The method was immunoSEQ multiplex PCR; TCRdb's version includes in-frame clones alone and lacks a portion of them. This table holds tens of thousands of clones, over 65% found once. This sample is part of a study of T cells in localized non-small cell lung cancer. Study outcomes and limitations: Heterogeneity remains possible because sequencing was limited to only one tumor region.

The CDR3 is 17 amino acids. Germline V gene data show CDR1 as LGHNA and CDR2 as YSLEER. The V gene end was trimmed by 0 bases and the J gene end by 7 bases; junction bases not matched to a gene: 8. The sample was PBMCs, taken before any cancer treatment. This clonotype was sampled from a woman between 40 and 69 years old with stage II squamous cell lung carcinoma. The chain joins TRBV4-3 to TRBJ2-4; 11 nucleotides align to TRBD1. This CDR3 is CASSQDSGTGGTNIQYF. CDR3 nucleotide sequence: TGCGCCAGCAGCCAAGATTCGGGGACAGGGGGGACGAACATTCAGTACTTC.